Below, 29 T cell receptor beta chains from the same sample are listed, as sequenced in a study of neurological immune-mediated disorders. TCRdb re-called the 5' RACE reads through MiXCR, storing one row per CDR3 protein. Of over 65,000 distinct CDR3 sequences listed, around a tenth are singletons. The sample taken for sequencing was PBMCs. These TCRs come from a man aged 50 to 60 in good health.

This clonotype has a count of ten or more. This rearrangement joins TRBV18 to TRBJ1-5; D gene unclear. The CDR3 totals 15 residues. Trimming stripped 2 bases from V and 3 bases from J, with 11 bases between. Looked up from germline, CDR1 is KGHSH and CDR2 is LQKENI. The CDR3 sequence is CASSPFRRDNQPQHF. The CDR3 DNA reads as TGTGCCAGCTCACCATTCCGGCGGGACAATCAGCCCCAGCATTTT.

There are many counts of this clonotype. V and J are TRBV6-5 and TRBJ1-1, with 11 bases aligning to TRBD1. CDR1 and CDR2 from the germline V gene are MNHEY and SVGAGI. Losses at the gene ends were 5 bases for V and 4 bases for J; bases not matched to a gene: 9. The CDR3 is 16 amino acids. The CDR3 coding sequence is TGTGCCAGCAGTCCCGGACAGGGGGCGCGGGGCACTGAAGCTTTCTTT. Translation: CASSPGQGARGTEAFF.

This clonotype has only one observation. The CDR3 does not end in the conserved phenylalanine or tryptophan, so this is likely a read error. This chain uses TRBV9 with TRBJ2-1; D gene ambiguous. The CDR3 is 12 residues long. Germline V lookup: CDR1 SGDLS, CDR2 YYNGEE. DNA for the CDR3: TGTGTCAGCAGCGTAAGCATAAATGAGCAGTTCTTA. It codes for CVSSVSINEQFL.

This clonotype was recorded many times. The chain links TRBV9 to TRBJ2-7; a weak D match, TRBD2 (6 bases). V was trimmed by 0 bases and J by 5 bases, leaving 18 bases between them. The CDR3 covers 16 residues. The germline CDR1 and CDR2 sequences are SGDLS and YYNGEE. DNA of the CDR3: TGTGCCAGCAGCGTAGAAGGAAGGGACTGGAGGAACGAGCAGTACTTC. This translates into CASSVEGRDWRNEQYF.

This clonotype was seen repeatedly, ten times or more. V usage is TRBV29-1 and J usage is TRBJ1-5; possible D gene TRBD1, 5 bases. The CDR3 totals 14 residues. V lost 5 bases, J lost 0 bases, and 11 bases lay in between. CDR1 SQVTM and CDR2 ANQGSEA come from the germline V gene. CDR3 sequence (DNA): TGCAGCGTTCTTTCAGGGTATAGCAATCAGCCCCAGCATTTT. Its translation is CSVLSGYSNQPQHF. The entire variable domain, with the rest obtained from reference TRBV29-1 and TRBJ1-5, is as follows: SAVISQKPSRDICQRGTSLTIQCQVDSQVTMMFWYRQQPGQSLTLIATANQGSEATYESGFVIDKFPISRPNLTFSTLTVSNMSPEDSSIYLCSVLSGYSNQPQHFGDGTRLSIL.

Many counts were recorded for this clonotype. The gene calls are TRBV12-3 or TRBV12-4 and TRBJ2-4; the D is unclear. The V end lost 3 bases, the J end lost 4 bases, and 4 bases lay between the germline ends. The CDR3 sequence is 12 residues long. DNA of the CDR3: TGTGCCAGCAGTTTCGCAAAAAACATTCAGTACTTC. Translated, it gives CASSFAKNIQYF.

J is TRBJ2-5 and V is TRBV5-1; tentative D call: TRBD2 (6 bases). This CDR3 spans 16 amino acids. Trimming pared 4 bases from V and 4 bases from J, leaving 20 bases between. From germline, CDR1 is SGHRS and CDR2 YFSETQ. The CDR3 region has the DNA TGCGCCAGCAGCGGTAAAGGGGACTCCGTAGGAGAGACCCAGTACTTC. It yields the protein CASSGKGDSVGETQYF.

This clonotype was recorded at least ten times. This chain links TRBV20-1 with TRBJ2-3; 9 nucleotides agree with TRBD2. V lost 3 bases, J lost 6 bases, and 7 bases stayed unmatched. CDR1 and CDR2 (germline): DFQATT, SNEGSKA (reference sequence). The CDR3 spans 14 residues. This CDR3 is CSASSAGGVDTQYF. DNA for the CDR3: TGCAGTGCTAGCTCTGCGGGGGGGGTGGATACGCAGTATTTT.

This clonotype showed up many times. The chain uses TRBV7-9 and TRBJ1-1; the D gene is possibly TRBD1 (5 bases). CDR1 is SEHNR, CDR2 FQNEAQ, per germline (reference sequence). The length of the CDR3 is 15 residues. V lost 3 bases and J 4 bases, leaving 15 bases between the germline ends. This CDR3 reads CASSLSGGIFTEAFF. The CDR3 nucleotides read TGTGCCAGCAGCTTGTCCGGGGGTATTTTCACTGAAGCTTTCTTT.

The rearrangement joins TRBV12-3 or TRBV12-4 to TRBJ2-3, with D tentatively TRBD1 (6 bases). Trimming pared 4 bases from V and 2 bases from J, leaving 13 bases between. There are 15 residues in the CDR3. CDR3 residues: CASSSWTVNTDTQYF. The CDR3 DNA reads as TGTGCCAGCAGTTCATGGACAGTAAACACAGATACGCAGTATTTT.

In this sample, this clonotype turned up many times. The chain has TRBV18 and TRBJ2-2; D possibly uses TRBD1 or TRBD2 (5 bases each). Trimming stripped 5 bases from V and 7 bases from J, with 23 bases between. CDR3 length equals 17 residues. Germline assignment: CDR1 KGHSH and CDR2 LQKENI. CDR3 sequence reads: CASSTGRPGPDGGELFF. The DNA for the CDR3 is TGTGCCAGCTCAACGGGGAGACCGGGACCCGACGGCGGGGAGCTGTTTTTT.

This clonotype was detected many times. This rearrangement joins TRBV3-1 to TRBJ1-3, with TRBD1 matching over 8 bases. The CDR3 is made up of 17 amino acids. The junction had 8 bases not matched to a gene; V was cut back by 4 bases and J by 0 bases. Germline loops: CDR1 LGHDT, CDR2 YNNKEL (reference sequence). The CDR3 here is CASSRRGQELSGNTIYF. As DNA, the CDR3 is TGTGCCAGCAGCCGGCGGGGACAGGAGCTCTCTGGAAACACCATATATTTT.

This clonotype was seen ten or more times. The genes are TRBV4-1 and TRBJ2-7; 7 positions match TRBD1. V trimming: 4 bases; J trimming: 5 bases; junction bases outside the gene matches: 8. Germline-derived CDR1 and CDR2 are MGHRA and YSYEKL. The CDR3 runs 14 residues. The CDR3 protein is CASSPPGQLNEQYF. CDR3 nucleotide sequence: TGCGCCAGCAGCCCGCCGGGACAGCTAAACGAGCAGTACTTC.

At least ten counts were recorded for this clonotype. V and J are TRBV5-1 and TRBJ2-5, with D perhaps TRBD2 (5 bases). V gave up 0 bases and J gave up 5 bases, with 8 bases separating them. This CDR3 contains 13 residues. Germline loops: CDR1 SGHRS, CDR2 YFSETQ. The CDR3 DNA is TGCGCCAGCAGCTTGGAGGGCGGGGAGACCCAGTACTTC. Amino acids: CASSLEGGETQYF.

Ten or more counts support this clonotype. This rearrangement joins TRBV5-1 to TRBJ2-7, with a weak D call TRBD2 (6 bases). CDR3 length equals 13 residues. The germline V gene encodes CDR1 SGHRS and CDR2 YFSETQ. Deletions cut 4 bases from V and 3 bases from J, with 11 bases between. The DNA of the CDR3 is TGCGCCAGCAGCCATGGGGAGGTCTACGAGCAGTACTTC. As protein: CASSHGEVYEQYF.

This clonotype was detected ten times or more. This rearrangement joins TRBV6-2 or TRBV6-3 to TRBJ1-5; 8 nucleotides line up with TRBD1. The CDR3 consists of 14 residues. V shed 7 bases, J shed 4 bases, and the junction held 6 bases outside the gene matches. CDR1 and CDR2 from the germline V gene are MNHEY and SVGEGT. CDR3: CASTTRQGNQPQHF. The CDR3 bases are TGTGCCAGCACGACGCGACAGGGGAATCAGCCCCAGCATTTT.

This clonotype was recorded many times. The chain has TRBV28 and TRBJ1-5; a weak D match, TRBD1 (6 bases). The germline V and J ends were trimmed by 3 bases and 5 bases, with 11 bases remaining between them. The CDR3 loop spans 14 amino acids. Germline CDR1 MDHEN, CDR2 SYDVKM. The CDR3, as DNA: TGTGCCAGCAGTTTCAGGGCAGGGGATCAGCCCCAGCATTTT. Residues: CASSFRAGDQPQHF.

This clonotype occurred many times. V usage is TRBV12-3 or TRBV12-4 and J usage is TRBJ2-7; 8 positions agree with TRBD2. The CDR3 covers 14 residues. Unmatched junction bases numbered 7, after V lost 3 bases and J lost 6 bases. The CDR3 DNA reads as TGTGCCAGCAGTTTGCTAGCGGGTCATAGCGAGCAGTACTTC. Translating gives CASSLLAGHSEQYF.

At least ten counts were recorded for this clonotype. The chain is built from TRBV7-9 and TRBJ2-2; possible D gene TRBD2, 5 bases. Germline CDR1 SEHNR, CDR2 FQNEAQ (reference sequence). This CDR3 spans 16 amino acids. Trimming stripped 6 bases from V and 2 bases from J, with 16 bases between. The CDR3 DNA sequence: TGTGCCAGCAGGCGGCCGGACTTTCTTAACACCGGGGAGCTGTTTTTT. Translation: CASRRPDFLNTGELFF.

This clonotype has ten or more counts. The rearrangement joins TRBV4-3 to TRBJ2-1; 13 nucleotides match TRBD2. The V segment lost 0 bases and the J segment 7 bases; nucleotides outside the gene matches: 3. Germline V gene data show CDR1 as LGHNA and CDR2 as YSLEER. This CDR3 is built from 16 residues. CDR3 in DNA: TGCGCCAGCAGCCAAGATCGGACTAGCGGGAGTAATGAGCAGTTCTTC. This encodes CASSQDRTSGSNEQFF.

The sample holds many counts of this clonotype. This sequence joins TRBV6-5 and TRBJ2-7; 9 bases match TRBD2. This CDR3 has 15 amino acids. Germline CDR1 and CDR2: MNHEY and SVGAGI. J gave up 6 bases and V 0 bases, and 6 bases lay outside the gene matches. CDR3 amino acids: CASSYSAGGPREQYF. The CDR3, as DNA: TGTGCCAGCAGTTACTCCGCGGGAGGGCCTCGCGAGCAGTACTTC.

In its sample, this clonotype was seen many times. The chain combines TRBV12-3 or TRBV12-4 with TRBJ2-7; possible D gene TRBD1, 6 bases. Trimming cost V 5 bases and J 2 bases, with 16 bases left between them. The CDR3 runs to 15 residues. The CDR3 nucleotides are TGTGCCAGCAGTATAGGACAGCCACCGGCCTACGAGCAGTACTTC. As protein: CASSIGQPPAYEQYF.

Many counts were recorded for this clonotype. The CDR3 here is CASSSRQSYEQYF. The CDR3 region has the DNA TGTGCCAGCAGCTCCCGACAGAGCTACGAGCAGTACTTC. The chain combines TRBV7-2 with TRBJ2-7; D possibly corresponds to TRBD1 (5 bases). V lost 4 bases to trimming and J lost 3 bases, with 10 bases between them. Germline CDR1 is SGHTA and CDR2 is FQGNSA. The CDR3 is made up of 13 amino acids. Combining the CDR3 with reference TRBV7-2 and TRBJ2-7 gives the whole variable domain GAGVSQSPSNKVTEKGKDVELRCDPISGHTALYWYRQSLGQGLEFLIYFQGNSAPDKSGLPSDRFSAERTGGSVSTLTIQRTQQEDSAVYLCASSSRQSYEQYFGPGTRLTVT.

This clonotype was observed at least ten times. The CDR3 DNA sequence: TGTGCCAGCAGCTTAAGGACAGGAGGAATGGGATATGGCTACACCTTC. It translates to CASSLRTGGMGYGYTF. The chain has TRBV7-2 and TRBJ1-2; TRBD1 matches 7 bases. The ends lost 2 bases at V and 5 bases at J; junction bases unmatched: 11. Germline V gives CDR1 SGHTA, CDR2 FQGNSA. The CDR3 has 16 residues.

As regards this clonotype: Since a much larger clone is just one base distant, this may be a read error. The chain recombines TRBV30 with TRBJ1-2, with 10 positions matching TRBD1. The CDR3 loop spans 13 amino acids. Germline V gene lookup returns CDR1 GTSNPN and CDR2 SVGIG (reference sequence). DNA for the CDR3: TGTGACTGGACCCGGGACAGGGGTTATGGCTACACCTTC. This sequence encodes CDWTRDRGYGYTF.

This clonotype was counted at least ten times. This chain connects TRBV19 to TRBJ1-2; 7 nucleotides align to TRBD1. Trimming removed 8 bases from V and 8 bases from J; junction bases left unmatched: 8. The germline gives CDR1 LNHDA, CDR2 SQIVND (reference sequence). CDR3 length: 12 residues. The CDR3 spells CASFDRARGYTF. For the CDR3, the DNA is TGTGCCAGTTTTGACAGGGCGAGGGGCTACACCTTC.

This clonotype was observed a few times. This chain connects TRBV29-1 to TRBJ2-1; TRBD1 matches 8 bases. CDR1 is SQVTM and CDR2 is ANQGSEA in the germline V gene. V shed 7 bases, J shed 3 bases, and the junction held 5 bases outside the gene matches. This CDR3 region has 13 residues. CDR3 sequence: CSANGQGYNEQFF. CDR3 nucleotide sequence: TGCAGCGCTAATGGACAGGGCTACAATGAGCAGTTCTTC.

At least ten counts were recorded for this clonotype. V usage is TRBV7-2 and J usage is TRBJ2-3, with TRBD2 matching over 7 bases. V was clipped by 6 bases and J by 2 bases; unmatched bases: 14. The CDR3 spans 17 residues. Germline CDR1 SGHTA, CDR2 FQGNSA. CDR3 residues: CASSRHRAGRTTDTQYF. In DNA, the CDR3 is TGTGCCAGCAGTCGACATCGAGCGGGGCGAACCACAGATACGCAGTATTTT.

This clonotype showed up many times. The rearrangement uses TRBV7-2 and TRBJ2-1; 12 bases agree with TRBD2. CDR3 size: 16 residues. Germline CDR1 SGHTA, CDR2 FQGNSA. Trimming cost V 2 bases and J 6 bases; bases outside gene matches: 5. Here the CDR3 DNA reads TGTGCCAGCAGCTTAACCCTAGCGGGAGGGCCCAATGAGCAGTTCTTC. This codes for CASSLTLAGGPNEQFF.